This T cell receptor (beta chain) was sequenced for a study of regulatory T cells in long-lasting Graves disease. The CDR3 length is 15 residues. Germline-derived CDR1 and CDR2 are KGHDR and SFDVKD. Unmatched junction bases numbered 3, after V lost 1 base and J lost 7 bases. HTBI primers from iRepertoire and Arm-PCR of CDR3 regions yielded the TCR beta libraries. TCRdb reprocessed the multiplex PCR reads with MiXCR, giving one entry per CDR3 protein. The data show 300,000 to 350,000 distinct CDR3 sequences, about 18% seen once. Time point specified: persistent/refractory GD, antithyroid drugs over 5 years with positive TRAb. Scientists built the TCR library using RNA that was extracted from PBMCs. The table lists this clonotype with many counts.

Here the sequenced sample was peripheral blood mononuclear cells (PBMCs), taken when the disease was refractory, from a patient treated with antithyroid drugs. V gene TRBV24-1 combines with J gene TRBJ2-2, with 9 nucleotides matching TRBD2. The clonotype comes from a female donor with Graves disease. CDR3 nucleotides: TGTGCCACCAGTGATTTCGGCGGGAGGGTCGGGGAGCTGTTTTTT. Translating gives CATSDFGGRVGELFF.